These 23 T cell receptor beta chains share one sample of origin, sequenced in a study of radiotherapy plus CTLA-4 blockade in lung cancer. Profiling relied on immunoSEQ multiplex PCR, and the TCRdb table lists in-frame clones only, not all of them. The table includes 55,000 to 80,000 clones, roughly 75% detected once. Sequences were derived from peripheral blood, sampled from a patient treated with radiotherapy plus ipilimumab. Receptors originate from a human donor with non-small cell lung cancer who had a complete response to radiotherapy plus ipilimumab.

The V and J genes are TRBV27 and TRBJ2-3; 8 bases are a match to TRBD2. J lost 1 base, V lost 4 bases, and 10 bases had no gene match. The germline V gene has CDR1 MNHEY and CDR2 SMNVEV (reference sequence). The CDR3 is 17 residues long. The CDR3 region is CASSYEYGGGRTDTQYF. CDR3 nucleotides: TGTGCCAGCAGTTACGAGTACGGCGGGGGGCGCACAGATACGCAGTATTTT.

The chain has TRBV7-9 and TRBJ1-2; 7 nucleotides line up with TRBD1. The junction had 4 bases not matched to a gene; V was cut back by 5 bases and J by 4 bases. There are 13 residues in the CDR3. CDR1 and CDR2 from the germline V gene are SEHNR and FQNEAQ (reference sequence). In nucleotides, the CDR3 is TGTGCCAGCAGCCCGACAGGGCGCTATGGCTACACCTTC. Its protein product is CASSPTGRYGYTF.

The V call is TRBV5-1, the J call TRBJ1-1; D remains unclear. CDR3 length: 15 amino acids. Germline CDR1 is SGHRS and CDR2 is YFSETQ. Trimming removed 0 bases from V and 3 bases from J, with 12 bases in between. The CDR3, as DNA: TGCGCCAGCAGCTTGGATAGGGCCGACGACACTGAAGCTTTCTTT. It specifies CASSLDRADDTEAFF.

This sequence joins TRBV19 and TRBJ1-4; 7 bases align to TRBD1. The CDR3 sequence is 15 residues long. After removal of 5 bases from V and 5 bases from J, the junction contained 8 bases not matched to a gene. CDR1 and CDR2 from the germline V gene are LNHDA and SQIVND (reference sequence). CDR3 nucleotide sequence: TGTGCCAGTAGTCCAACCGGGACAGAAAATGAAAAACTGTTTTTT. The encoded protein is CASSPTGTENEKLFF.

The chain combines TRBV9 with TRBJ1-4; 8 bases align to TRBD1. Losses at the gene ends were 0 bases for V and 10 bases for J; bases not matched to a gene: 8. The germline V gene has CDR1 SGDLS and CDR2 YYNGEE. The CDR3 runs to 15 residues. The CDR3 loop is CASSVATGQGGKLFF. CDR3 DNA: TGTGCCAGCAGCGTAGCTACAGGACAGGGAGGAAAACTGTTTTTT.

V is TRBV29-1 and J is TRBJ2-1; D may match TRBD1 or TRBD2 (5 bases each). Per germline, CDR1 SQVTM and CDR2 ANQGSEA. The CDR3 runs 14 residues. V lost 6 bases and J lost 4, with 16 bases in between. The CDR3 loop reads CSVDLAGWYNEQFF. The CDR3 nucleotides are TGCAGCGTCGATCTAGCAGGGTGGTACAATGAGCAGTTCTTC.

As DNA, the CDR3 is TGTGCCAGCAGTGTGGGCAGCTACGAGCAGTACGTC. Its protein product is CASSVGSYEQYV. The rearrangement links TRBV5-6 to TRBJ2-7; D is uncertain. The germline CDR1 and CDR2 sequences are SGHDT and YYEEEE. Between the trimmed V and J ends, which lost 5 bases and 3 bases, there was a span of 9 bases. The CDR3 totals 12 residues.

The chain uses TRBV28 and TRBJ1-2, with 7 bases lining up with TRBD1. V gave up 5 bases and J gave up 14 bases; unmatched junction bases: 8. CDR1 and CDR2 (germline): MDHEN, SYDVKM. The CDR3 is made up of 11 amino acids. CDR3 nucleotide sequence: TGTGCCAGCAGTACCAGACAGGGCCAAACCTTC. It specifies CASSTRQGQTF.

The J gene is TRBJ1-5, the V gene TRBV7-8; D uncertain. The CDR3 consists of 14 residues. Deletions cut 5 bases from V and 4 bases from J, with 12 bases between. Germline V gene data show CDR1 as SGHVS and CDR2 as FQNEAQ. The CDR3 here is CASSHAGRNQPQHF. DNA for the CDR3: TGTGCCAGCAGCCACGCCGGGAGAAATCAGCCCCAGCATTTT.

To note about this clone: A read error may produce the germline difference seen at one junction end. This chain uses TRBV6-5 with TRBJ2-2; D gene uncertain. CDR3 size: 13 residues. CDR1 is MNHEY and CDR2 is SVGAGI in the germline V gene. The CDR3 sequence: CASSLTKTGELFF. DNA for the CDR3: TGTGCCAGCAGTCTAACGAAGACCGGGGAGCTGTTTTTT.

In its sample, this clone was seen a few times. J is TRBJ2-7 and V is TRBV11-2, with D perhaps TRBD1 (5 bases). This CDR3 has 14 amino acids. Germline assignment: CDR1 SGHAT and CDR2 FQNNGV. Trimming took 0 bases from V and 1 from J, leaving 7 bases between them. CDR3 sequence reads: CASSLERQSYEQYF. CDR3 bases: TGTGCCAGCAGCTTAGAAAGACAGTCCTACGAGCAGTACTTC.

This rearrangement joins TRBV29-1 to TRBJ2-1; 15 bases line up with TRBD2. The V gene's germline CDR1 is SQVTM and CDR2 ANQGSEA. This CDR3 has 19 amino acids. Trimming took 3 bases from V and 0 from J; bases not matched to a gene: 9. As DNA, the CDR3 is TGCAGCGTTGATAGGGGACTAGCGGGGGGTCATACCTCCTACAATGAGCAGTTCTTC. Translated, it gives CSVDRGLAGGHTSYNEQFF.

The genes are TRBV29-1 and TRBJ2-4, with a possible D match to TRBD1 (5 bases). V dropped 7 bases and J dropped 0 bases, with 13 bases sitting between them. The V gene's germline CDR1 is SQVTM and CDR2 ANQGSEA. The CDR3 runs 14 residues. The CDR3 DNA follows: TGCAGCGACCGACAGTCTGTAGCCAAAAACATTCAGTACTTC. This translates into CSDRQSVAKNIQYF.

This clone was observed once. This CDR3 is CASTSASSLGANEQFF. CDR3 bases: TGTGCCAGCACCTCCGCTAGTTCCCTAGGGGCAAATGAGCAGTTCTTC. The chain combines TRBV28 with TRBJ2-1; D perhaps matches TRBD1 (5 bases). This CDR3 contains 16 residues. Trimming removed 7 bases from V and 7 bases from J, with 23 bases in between. Germline V gene lookup returns CDR1 MDHEN and CDR2 SYDVKM.

This clone was seen only once. V gene TRBV9 combines with J gene TRBJ1-1, with D possibly matching TRBD1 (6 bases). With 4 bases removed from V and 3 bases from J, the gap between germline ends came to 13 bases. Germline CDR1 SGDLS, CDR2 YYNGEE. This CDR3 is built from 14 residues. The CDR3: CASSFRGLDTEAFF. The DNA of the CDR3 is TGTGCCAGCAGCTTCAGGGGTTTAGACACTGAAGCTTTCTTT. The variable domain in full, completed from reference TRBV9 and TRBJ1-1, reads DSGVTQTPKHLITATGQRVTLRCSPRSGDLSVYWYQQSLDQGLQFLIQYYNGEERAKGNILERFSAQQFPDLHSELNLSSLELGDSALYFCASSFRGLDTEAFFGQGTRLTVV.

V and J are TRBV23-1 and TRBJ2-3; D gene ambiguous. TRBV23-1 is an ORF for which the function is uncertain. The length of the CDR3 is 16 residues. With 0 bases removed from V and 0 bases from J, the gap between germline ends came to 10 bases. The CDR3 protein is CASSQSKAFSTDTQYF. The CDR3 DNA sequence: TGCGCCAGCAGTCAATCAAAGGCCTTTAGCACAGATACGCAGTATTTT.

This sequence joins TRBV2 and TRBJ1-5; tentative D call: TRBD1 (5 bases). CDR3 length equals 15 residues. V was cut by 3 bases and J by 5 bases, with 14 bases left in between. In germline, CDR1 is SNHLY, CDR2 FYNNEI. For the CDR3, the DNA is TGTGCCAGCAGTGATGACAGTACGGGGCATCAGCCCCAGCATTTT. This translates into CASSDDSTGHQPQHF.

The chain employs TRBV2 and TRBJ2-3; 7 bases agree with TRBD1. V was pared by 3 bases and J by 4 bases, with 7 bases of the junction left unmatched. CDR1 SNHLY and CDR2 FYNNEI come from the germline V gene. The CDR3 has 15 residues. CDR3 residues: CASSEGQPWADTQYF. DNA of the CDR3: TGTGCCAGCAGTGAGGGACAGCCTTGGGCAGATACGCAGTATTTT. Filled out from reference TRBV2 and TRBJ2-3, the complete variable domain reads EPEVTQTPSHQVTQMGQEVILRCVPISNHLYFYWYRQILGQKVEFLVSFYNNEISEKSEIFDDQFSVERPDGSNFTLKIRSTKLEDSAMYFCASSEGQPWADTQYFGPGTRLTVL.

The chain employs TRBV30 and TRBJ2-1, with D uncertain. CDR1 is GTSNPN, CDR2 SVGIG, per germline (reference sequence). V was trimmed by 0 bases and J by 3 bases, leaving 12 bases between them. The CDR3 covers 15 residues. CDR3 sequence (DNA): TGTGCCTGGAGTGTATCTCGTAGGAACTACAATGAGCAGTTCTTC. Its protein is CAWSVSRRNYNEQFF.

This clone was detected a few times. The genes are TRBV11-3 and TRBJ1-3; 10 bases are a match to TRBD1. V was pared by 1 base and J by 7 bases, with 1 base of the junction left unmatched. The CDR3 spans 14 residues. The germline gives CDR1 SGHNT, CDR2 YENEEA. DNA of the CDR3: TGTGCCAGCAGCTTAGGACAGGGGGCCAACACCATATATTTT. Translation: CASSLGQGANTIYF.

This clone was counted a single time. The chain links TRBV4-1 to TRBJ2-7, with 9 bases aligning to TRBD1. The CDR3 sequence is 14 residues long. Germline V gene sequence: CDR1 MGHRA, CDR2 YSYEKL. J was trimmed by 4 bases and V by 4 bases; bases with no gene match: 5. CDR3 sequence: CASSPGDREYEQYF. In DNA, the CDR3 is TGCGCCAGCAGCCCAGGGGACAGGGAATACGAGCAGTACTTC.

Only a few counts were recorded for this clone. This chain connects TRBV19 to TRBJ1-1; D is unresolved. CDR1 is LNHDA and CDR2 is SQIVND in the germline V gene (reference sequence). Trimming took 6 bases from V and 7 from J, leaving 6 bases between them. This CDR3 has 10 amino acids. CDR3 bases: TGTGCCAGTAGGGATAATGAAGCTTTCTTT. The encoded protein is CASRDNEAFF.

This sequence joins TRBV4-1 and TRBJ2-5; D possibly matches TRBD1 or TRBD2 (6 bases each). Trimming removed 0 bases from V and 3 bases from J, with 14 bases in between. CDR1 and CDR2 from the germline V gene are MGHRA and YSYEKL. The CDR3 is 16 amino acids. In DNA, the CDR3 is TGCGCCAGCAGCCAAGAGGGGGGCAGGGTTAAAGAGACCCAGTACTTC. It yields the protein CASSQEGGRVKETQYF.